These T cell receptor beta chains were read from a single sample in a study of tumor-infiltrating lymphocytes in localized non-small cell lung cancer. TCRdb keeps only in-frame clones here, not all; method: immunoSEQ multiplex PCR. The sample lists just over 7,000 clones, about 79% occurring once. The specimen sequenced was uninvolved lung tissue not adjacent to the tumor. Every receptor here comes from a human donor with non-small cell lung cancer. CDR3s include the opening cysteine and the closing phenylalanine or tryptophan. D genes are given only for firm matches. Not all rows give a size; the values are once, few, many and, for expanded clones, a class.

abundance	v_gene	d_gene	j_gene	CDR3aa	CDR3nt
NA	TRBV10-3	NA	TRBJ2-7	CAISERRGRYEQYF	TGTGCCATCAGTGAGCGGAGGGGGCGATACGAGCAGTACTTC
once	TRBV6-4	NA	TRBJ2-3	CASSEGGGGGTDTQYF	TGTGCCAGCAGTGAAGGCGGAGGTGGGGGCACAGATACGCAGTATTTT
few	TRBV6-4	NA	TRBJ2-3	CASSEVGSTDTQYF	TGTGCCAGCAGTGAGGTCGGAAGCACAGATACGCAGTATTTT
NA	TRBV19	TRBD1	TRBJ2-7	CASSSGTGVGEQYF	TGTGCCAGTAGTTCAGGGACAGGGGTCGGAGAGCAGTACTTC
NA	TRBV28	NA	TRBJ1-1	CASSWRGTSEAFF	TGTGCCAGCAGTTGGAGGGGCACGAGTGAAGCTTTCTTT
few	TRBV19	TRBD1	TRBJ1-1	CASSTLRGQGDAEAFF	TGTGCCAGTAGTACCTTAAGGGGACAGGGGGATGCTGAAGCTTTCTTT
NA	TRBV4-1	NA	TRBJ2-1	CASSQERGEQFF	TGCGCCAGCAGCCAAGAAAGGGGCGAGCAGTTCTTC
NA	TRBV7-7	NA	TRBJ2-1	CASSLGRAVNNEQFF	TGTGCTAGCAGCTTGGGAAGGGCTGTAAACAATGAGCAGTTCTTC
NA	TRBV18	NA	TRBJ2-3	CASSPGRGTDTQYF	TGTGCCAGCTCACCAGGACGGGGCACAGATACGCAGTATTTT
NA	TRBV19	NA	TRBJ1-1	CASRHDPGANTEAFF	TGTGCCAGTAGGCACGACCCAGGGGCGAACACTGAAGCTTTCTTT
few	TRBV11-1	TRBD2	TRBJ2-3	CASLAGGGDTQYF	TGTGCCAGCCTAGCGGGGGGCGGAGATACGCAGTATTTT
NA	TRBV5-5	TRBD1	TRBJ1-2	CASSPSTGEDYGYTF	TGTGCCAGCAGCCCTTCGACAGGGGAAGACTATGGCTACACCTTC
NA	TRBV28	NA	TRBJ1-2	CAVVANYGYTF	TGTGCCGTTGTAGCTAACTATGGCTACACCTTC
once	TRBV7-2	NA	TRBJ1-6	CASSATGGQGSPLHF	TGTGCCAGCAGCGCTACTGGCGGACAAGGGTCACCCCTCCACTTT
NA	TRBV7-9	NA	TRBJ1-3	CASSLAAGLSGNTIYF	TGTGCCAGCAGCTTAGCAGCAGGGCTCTCTGGAAACACCATATATTTT
NA	TRBV4-2	NA	TRBJ1-2	CASSQEAPGVDGYTF	TGTGCCAGCAGCCAAGAGGCTCCAGGGGTGGATGGCTACACCTTC
medium-sized	TRBV6-6	TRBD1	TRBJ2-7	CASSYSGDRGSYEQYF	TGTGCCAGCAGTTATTCAGGGGACAGGGGTTCCTACGAGCAGTACTTC
NA	TRBV7-7	TRBD2	TRBJ2-5	CASSYTAGHQETQYF	TGTGCTAGCAGCTACACAGCGGGGCACCAAGAGACCCAGTACTTC
NA	TRBV7-9	NA	TRBJ1-1	CASSDRRNTEAFF	TGTGCCAGCAGCGACAGGAGGAACACTGAAGCTTTCTTT
NA	TRBV4-3	NA	TRBJ1-1	CASSQARGTEAFF	TGCGCCAGCAGCCAGGCGAGGGGCACTGAAGCTTTCTTT
NA	TRBV4-3	TRBD1	TRBJ2-2	CASSQDRGGYTGELFF	TGCGCCAGCAGCCAAGATCGAGGGGGCTACACCGGGGAGCTGTTTTTT
medium-sized	TRBV7-7	NA	TRBJ2-1	CASSLDPGYNEQFF	TGTGCTAGCAGCTTAGACCCGGGCTACAATGAGCAGTTCTTC
NA	TRBV27	TRBD1	TRBJ1-6	CASSVTGGLSPLHF	TGTGCCAGCAGCGTAACAGGGGGTCTATCACCCCTCCACTTT
NA	TRBV18	NA	TRBJ2-7	CASSPKSDNYEQYF	TGTGCCAGCTCACCAAAGTCGGACAACTACGAGCAGTACTTC
NA	TRBV5-1	NA	TRBJ1-2	CASSLNRDKNYGYTF	TGCGCCAGCAGCTTAAACCGGGACAAGAACTATGGCTACACCTTC
NA	TRBV5-1	NA	TRBJ2-7	CASSLGTNYEQYF	TGCGCCAGCAGCTTAGGCACTAACTACGAGCAGTACTTC
NA	TRBV29-1	NA	TRBJ2-6	CSVIVQLQSRANVLTF	TGCAGCGTTATAGTCCAACTACAAAGTCGGGCCAACGTCCTGACTTTC
few	TRBV19	NA	TRBJ2-7	CASSISGTKIHEQYF	TGTGCCAGTAGTATCTCCGGGACAAAGATCCACGAGCAGTACTTC
NA	TRBV28	NA	TRBJ1-1	CASSGGGGENTEAFF	TGTGCCAGCAGTGGGGGCGGGGGGGAGAACACTGAAGCTTTCTTT
few	TRBV5-5	NA	TRBJ1-5	CASSLSGEQPQHF	TGTGCCAGCAGCTTGAGCGGCGAGCAGCCCCAGCATTTT
NA	TRBV6-1	NA	TRBJ1-4	CASSATGTSEKLFF	TGTGCCAGCAGTGCCACTGGGACATCTGAAAAACTGTTTTTT
NA	TRBV7-9	TRBD2	TRBJ2-5	CASSPGTSGGLQETQYF	TGTGCCAGCAGCCCGGGGACTAGCGGGGGACTCCAAGAGACCCAGTACTTC
medium-sized	TRBV7-9	TRBD1	TRBJ1-1	CASSTTGALNTEAFF	TGTGCCAGCAGCACAACAGGGGCGCTGAACACTGAAGCTTTCTTT
NA	TRBV4-2	TRBD1	TRBJ1-2	CASSQARTGGWDGYTF	TGTGCCAGCAGCCAAGCCCGGACAGGGGGTTGGGATGGCTACACCTTC
NA	TRBV5-8	NA	TRBJ1-6	CASSLETNSPLHF	TGTGCCAGCAGCTTAGAGACGAATTCACCCCTCCACTTT
NA	TRBV6-5	NA	TRBJ1-5	CASSYDGILPQHF	TGTGCCAGCAGTTATGACGGGATCCTGCCCCAGCATTTT
NA	TRBV10-3	NA	TRBJ1-6	CAISAVNNSPLHF	TGTGCCATCAGTGCGGTGAATAATTCACCCCTCCACTTT
NA	TRBV5-6	NA	TRBJ2-5	CASSLAAGRETQYF	TGTGCCAGCAGCTTGGCCGCAGGTCGGGAGACCCAGTACTTC
NA	TRBV29-1	TRBD1	TRBJ2-3	CSVGDRVNTDTQYF	TGCAGCGTGGGGGACAGGGTAAACACAGATACGCAGTATTTT
NA	TRBV9	NA	TRBJ2-2	CASRAGGIGTGELFF	TGTGCCAGCAGAGCCGGGGGTATCGGCACCGGGGAGCTGTTTTTT
NA	TRBV6-4	NA	TRBJ1-3	CASSAGSGNTIYF	TGTGCCAGCAGTGCTGGTTCTGGAAACACCATATATTTT
NA	TRBV9	TRBD2	TRBJ2-2	CASSAGTSGGAWTGELFF	TGTGCCAGCAGCGCAGGAACTAGCGGGGGGGCCTGGACCGGGGAGCTGTTTTTT
NA	TRBV5-1	TRBD1	TRBJ1-6	CASSLAGQGDSPLHF	TGCGCCAGCAGCCTGGCAGGACAGGGGGATTCACCCCTCCACTTT
NA	TRBV18	NA	TRBJ2-4	CASSPTGRGKNIQYF	TGTGCCAGCTCACCAACAGGAAGAGGCAAAAACATTCAGTACTTC
once	TRBV4-3	NA	TRBJ2-1	CASSQQRYNEQFF	TGCGCCAGCAGCCAACAACGGTACAATGAGCAGTTCTTC
NA	TRBV5-1	NA	TRBJ2-6	CASTAGGAGANVLTF	TGCGCCAGCACGGCAGGAGGGGCTGGGGCCAACGTCCTGACTTTC